These 16 T cell receptor beta chains came from one sample sequenced in a study of blood T cell repertoires in COVID-19. Libraries were prepared by immunoSEQ multiplex PCR; TCRdb keeps only in-frame clonotypes and omits some of them. The sample holds around 68,000 clones, roughly 87% seen once. Sequencing was performed on peripheral blood. The receptors originated from a woman aged 45-60 years with acute or convalescent COVID-19.

V gene TRBV5-5 combines with J gene TRBJ1-2; 11 bases are shared with TRBD1. The V gene's germline CDR1 is SGHKS and CDR2 YYEKEE (reference sequence). The CDR3 extends over 14 amino acids. V lost 4 bases to trimming and J lost 6 bases; unmatched junction nucleotides: 5. Here the CDR3 DNA reads TGTGCCAGCAGCCCGAGGACAGGGGGCGATGGCTACACCTTC. Translating it yields CASSPRTGGDGYTF. The variable domain in full, completed from reference TRBV5-5 and TRBJ1-2, reads DAGVTQSPTHLIKTRGQQVTLRCSPISGHKSVSWYQQVLGQGPQFIFQYYEKEERGRGNFPDRFSARQFPNYSSELNVNALLLGDSALYLCASSPRTGGDGYTFGSGTRLTVV.

The table lists this clone with a count of one. The V and J genes are TRBV6-5 and TRBJ2-5; no reliable D call. Germline loops: CDR1 MNHEY, CDR2 SVGAGI. Trimming cost V 5 bases and J 1 base, with 11 bases left between them. This CDR3 has 14 residues. DNA of the CDR3: TGTGCCAGCAGTCCTTCCCGGGTCCAAGAGACCCAGTACTTC. It specifies CASSPSRVQETQYF.

V gene TRBV7-3 combines with J gene TRBJ1-5; 8 bases are shared with TRBD1. V lost 5 bases to trimming and J lost 5 bases; unmatched junction nucleotides: 5. Germline lookup yields CDR1 SGHTA and CDR2 FQGTGA. The CDR3 sequence is 14 residues long. The CDR3 nucleotides are TGTGCCAGCAGCCCACGACAGGGGCATCAGCCCCAGCATTTT. Protein product: CASSPRQGHQPQHF.

The chain uses TRBV6-5 and TRBJ2-7, with D uncertain. The V and J ends lost 0 bases and 5 bases respectively, with 17 bases between them. Germline V gene data show CDR1 as MNHEY and CDR2 as SVGAGI. This CDR3 region has 16 residues. The CDR3: CASSYSNSHSSHEQYF. CDR3 coding DNA: TGTGCCAGCAGTTACTCGAACAGCCATTCCAGCCACGAGCAGTACTTC.

V usage is TRBV9 and J usage is TRBJ2-5; 7 bases fit TRBD2. J was trimmed by 3 bases and V by 0 bases; bases with no gene match: 2. CDR3 length equals 14 residues. CDR1 and CDR2 from the germline V gene are SGDLS and YYNGEE. The CDR3 DNA reads TGTGCCAGCAGCGTAGTCAGCGGGGAAGAGACCCAGTACTTC. It encodes CASSVVSGEETQYF.

This chain uses TRBV19 with TRBJ1-5; no clear D. The CDR3 has 15 amino acids. Germline V gene data show CDR1 as LNHDA and CDR2 as SQIVND (reference sequence). Trimming left V 7 bases short and J 0 bases short, with 13 bases between. CDR3 sequence reads: CASTSEPYSNQPQHF. CDR3 nucleotide sequence: TGTGCCAGTACTAGTGAGCCTTATAGCAATCAGCCCCAGCATTTT.

This chain joins TRBV4-1 and TRBJ2-3; 7 bases are shared with TRBD2. V trimming: 4 bases; J trimming: 0 bases; junction bases outside the gene matches: 4. CDR1 is MGHRA and CDR2 is YSYEKL in the germline V gene. The CDR3 is made up of 15 amino acids. The CDR3 DNA is TGCGCCAGCAGCCGCACTAGCGAAAGCACAGATACGCAGTATTTT. It codes for CASSRTSESTDTQYF.

This clone was detected only once. The chain has TRBV3-1 (or the pseudogene TRBV3-2) and TRBJ1-3; D gene ambiguous. V was pared by 0 bases and J by 4 bases, with 7 bases between. Germline lookup yields CDR1 LGHDT and CDR2 YNNKEL (reference sequence). There are 14 residues in the CDR3. CDR3 protein: CASSQDLYGNTIYF. The CDR3 DNA reads as TGTGCCAGCAGCCAAGATCTATACGGAAACACCATATATTTT.

As concerns this clone: The junction and the germline gene differ at one end; a read error may be behind it. CDR3 protein: CASSYLEQGLLF. The CDR3, as DNA: TGTGCCAGCAGTTACTTGGAACAGGGCCTCCTATTC. This chain joins TRBV6-6 and TRBJ2-7, with D maybe TRBD1 (6 bases). The CDR3 is 12 residues long. Germline V gene lookup returns CDR1 MNHNY and CDR2 SVGAGI (reference sequence).

The chain recombines TRBV10-2 with TRBJ2-7; D remains ambiguous. This CDR3 contains 14 residues. CDR1 is WSHSY, CDR2 SAAADI, per germline. V shed 3 bases and J shed 2 bases, with 11 bases lying between them. The CDR3 loop is CASSDGGSAYEQYF. The CDR3 DNA is TGCGCCAGCAGTGATGGTGGCAGTGCCTACGAGCAGTACTTC.

The J gene is TRBJ1-4, the V gene TRBV30; D gene ambiguous. The V and J ends lost 1 base and 7 bases respectively, with 13 bases between them. Germline V gives CDR1 GTSNPN, CDR2 SVGIG (reference sequence). The CDR3 runs 14 residues. CDR3: CAWSADTLGEKLFF. CDR3 nucleotide sequence: TGTGCCTGGAGTGCCGACACCCTCGGTGAAAAACTGTTTTTT.

This chain links TRBV6-5 with TRBJ2-3, with TRBD1 matching 7 bases. Germline CDR1 reads MNHEY; CDR2 reads SVGAGI. The CDR3 length is 13 residues. Trimming took 6 bases from V and 3 from J; bases not matched to a gene: 3. DNA for the CDR3: TGTGCCAGCAGGCGACAGGGAACAGATACGCAGTATTTT. Translation: CASRRQGTDTQYF.

The chain joins TRBV6-4 to TRBJ1-1; D gene ambiguous. From germline, CDR1 is MRHNA and CDR2 SNTAGT. V was trimmed by 0 bases and J by 5 bases, leaving 13 bases between them. This CDR3 contains 15 residues. The CDR3 sequence: CASSDSYRGKTEAFF. The CDR3 coding sequence is TGTGCCAGCAGTGACTCTTACAGAGGGAAAACTGAAGCTTTCTTT.

The rearrangement uses TRBV11-2 and TRBJ2-1; 12 nucleotides align to TRBD2. Losses at the gene ends were 4 bases for V and 10 bases for J; bases not matched to a gene: 8. Germline CDR1 and CDR2: SGHAT and FQNNGV. The CDR3 consists of 15 residues. The DNA for the CDR3 is TGTGCCAGCAGCTCGACTAGCGGGGGATGGGGGGAGCAGTTCTTC. It codes for CASSSTSGGWGEQFF.

The chain recombines TRBV30 with TRBJ1-3; 9 bases match TRBD1. Germline CDR1 and CDR2: GTSNPN and SVGIG (reference sequence). J lost 4 bases, V lost 2 bases, and 9 bases had no gene match. CDR3 length: 16 residues. CDR3 DNA sequence: TGTGCCTGGAGTCGACAGGGGGGGACCCGCGGAAACACCATATATTTT. Protein product: CAWSRQGGTRGNTIYF.

V usage is TRBV5-1 and J usage is TRBJ1-6; 10 bases align to TRBD1. Germline V gene data show CDR1 as SGHRS and CDR2 as YFSETQ. V was clipped by 4 bases and J by 7 bases; unmatched bases: 5. This CDR3 is built from 15 residues. Written as DNA, the CDR3 is TGCGCCAGCAGCGCGGGACAGGGGAACAATTCACCCCTCCACTTT. Translating it yields CASSAGQGNNSPLHF.